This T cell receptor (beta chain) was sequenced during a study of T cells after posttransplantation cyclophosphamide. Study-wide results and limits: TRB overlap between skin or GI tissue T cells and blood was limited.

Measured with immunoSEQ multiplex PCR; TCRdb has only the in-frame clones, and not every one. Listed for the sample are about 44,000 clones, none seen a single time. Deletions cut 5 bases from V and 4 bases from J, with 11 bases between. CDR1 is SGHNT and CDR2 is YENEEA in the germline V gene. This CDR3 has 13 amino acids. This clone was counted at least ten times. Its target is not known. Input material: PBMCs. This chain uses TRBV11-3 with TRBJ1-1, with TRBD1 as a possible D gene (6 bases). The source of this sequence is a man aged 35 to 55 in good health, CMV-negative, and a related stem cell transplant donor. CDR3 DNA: TGTGCCAGCAGCCCCAGGGGCCCCACTGAAGCTTTCTTT. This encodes CASSPRGPTEAFF.